The 23 T cell receptor beta chains reported below all come from one sample, sequenced in a study of long-term antiretroviral therapy in people with HIV. Runs used v3.0 of the immunoSEQ assay and were done at survey level. The table came from immunoSEQ multiplex PCR; TCRdb's copy has only in-frame clones and leaves some out. The table includes about 21,000 clones, 87% detected once. The sample consisted of unsorted PBMCs, taken 0.2 years before starting antiretroviral therapy. Receptors were obtained from a man between 18 and 29 years old with HIV.

This clone was seen only once. The chain joins TRBV7-2 to TRBJ2-3; no clear D. Germline V gives CDR1 SGHTA, CDR2 FQGNSA. The CDR3 contains 14 residues. Trimming removed 1 base at V and 5 bases at J, with 10 bases between. The CDR3 region is CASSLGGPQDTQYF. As DNA, the CDR3 is TGTGCCAGCAGCTTAGGCGGTCCCCAAGATACGCAGTATTTT.

This clone appeared a single time. The rearrangement joins TRBV7-8 to TRBJ1-2; tentative D call: TRBD1 (6 bases). Looked up from germline, CDR1 is SGHVS and CDR2 is FQNEAQ. Trimming left V 5 bases short and J 4 bases short, with 11 bases between. This CDR3 spans 13 amino acids. The CDR3 coding sequence is TGTGCCAGCAGCGTTGGACAGCTCTATGGCTACACCTTC. Protein product: CASSVGQLYGYTF.

This clone was detected only a few times. V is TRBV29-1 and J is TRBJ2-7; TRBD1 agrees at 7 bases. J lost 3 bases, V lost 7 bases, and 9 bases had no gene match. Germline loops: CDR1 SQVTM, CDR2 ANQGSEA. The CDR3 runs 13 residues. In nucleotides, the CDR3 is TGCAGCGGGCTGTCTAGGACAGGCTACGAGCAGTACTTC. It yields the protein CSGLSRTGYEQYF.

The chain uses TRBV25-1 and TRBJ1-1; D call uncertain. Germline V gene sequence: CDR1 MGHDK, CDR2 SYGVNS. V dropped 4 bases and J dropped 0 bases, with 15 bases sitting between them. This CDR3 is built from 16 residues. DNA of the CDR3: TGTGCCAGCAGTGGGCCCCTGTCAGAACTGAACACTGAAGCTTTCTTT. This translates into CASSGPLSELNTEAFF.

The rearrangement links TRBV13 to TRBJ1-6, with D tentatively TRBD1 (6 bases). The CDR3 runs to 14 residues. V dropped 4 bases and J dropped 15 bases, with 19 bases sitting between them. CDR1 PRHDT and CDR2 FYEKMQ come from the germline V gene (reference sequence). This chain's CDR3 is CASSSGTSQSVLHF. As DNA, the CDR3 is TGTGCCAGCAGCTCCGGGACAAGTCAATCAGTCCTCCACTTT.

V usage is TRBV18 and J usage is TRBJ2-1; 12 bases agree with TRBD2. The CDR3 has 15 amino acids. CDR1 and CDR2 from the germline V gene are KGHSH and LQKENI. Trimming at V came to 5 bases and at J to 5 bases, leaving 4 bases not matched to a gene. CDR3 bases: TGTGCCAGCTCAGCTAGCGGGGGGGCCCACAATGAGCAGTTCTTC. This sequence encodes CASSASGGAHNEQFF.

The rearrangement joins TRBV5-1 to TRBJ1-2; 7 bases agree with TRBD1. Trimming at V came to 4 bases and at J to 6 bases, leaving 15 bases not matched to a gene. The CDR3 runs 16 residues. Germline V gene sequence: CDR1 SGHRS, CDR2 YFSETQ. CDR3 protein: CASSPGQNKYGDGYTF. The CDR3 DNA reads as TGCGCCAGCAGCCCGGGACAGAACAAGTATGGTGATGGCTACACCTTC.

This clone was recorded once. The chain joins TRBV21-1 to TRBJ1-1; the table's D call of TRBD1 was not tested on the DNA. TRBV21-1 is a documented pseudogene. The CDR3 covers 16 residues. CDR3 residues: CASSTNRGPKDTEAFF. The CDR3 DNA sequence: TGTGCCAGCAGCACAAACAGGGGGCCGAAGGACACTGAAGCTTTCTTT.

The sample holds one count of this clone. V and J are TRBV6-1 and TRBJ2-1, with TRBD1 as a possible D gene (6 bases). Per the germline V gene, CDR1 is MNHNS and CDR2 is SASEGT. The V gene lost 1 base and the J gene lost 8 bases, with 9 bases spanning the gap. The length of the CDR3 is 13 residues. DNA of the CDR3: TGTGCCAGCAGTGAAGACAGGGTGGATGAGCAGTTCTTC. This sequence encodes CASSEDRVDEQFF.

This clone was recorded a few times. The chain is built from TRBV11-1 and TRBJ2-5; D may be TRBD2 (6 bases). Trimming stripped 1 base from V and 4 bases from J, with 7 bases between. Germline V gives CDR1 SGHAT, CDR2 FQDESV (reference sequence). The CDR3 extends over 13 amino acids. The CDR3 loop reads CASSLVGRETQYF. The CDR3, as DNA: TGTGCCAGCAGCTTAGTCGGGAGAGAGACCCAGTACTTC.

The rearrangement uses TRBV5-6 and TRBJ1-5; tentative D call: TRBD1 (5 bases). Looked up from germline, CDR1 is SGHDT and CDR2 is YYEEEE. The V and J ends lost 4 bases and 8 bases respectively, with 10 bases between them. This CDR3 spans 12 amino acids. The CDR3 region has the DNA TGTGCCAGCAGCCGGGGAGGGGAGCCCCAGCATTTT. Its translation: CASSRGGEPQHF.

The chain joins TRBV27 to TRBJ2-2; possible D gene TRBD2, 5 bases. This CDR3 comprises 16 residues. Per germline, CDR1 MNHEY and CDR2 SMNVEV (reference sequence). V shed 8 bases and J shed 0 bases, with 16 bases lying between them. CDR3 sequence: CASVGYGNANTGELFF. The CDR3 DNA follows: TGTGCCAGCGTAGGGTACGGGAATGCGAACACCGGGGAGCTGTTTTTT.

The count of this clone is one. One junction end does not reproduce the germline sequence, and a read error may be involved. The chain recombines TRBV5-6 with TRBJ2-5; D gene unclear. The CDR3 spans 12 residues. The V gene's germline CDR1 is SGHDT and CDR2 YYEEEE. The CDR3 sequence: CASSLGSQTQYF. The CDR3 coding sequence is TGTGCCAGCAGTTTGGGATCACAGACCCAGTACTTC.

This rearrangement joins TRBV7-8 to TRBJ2-2; D possibly uses TRBD1 or TRBD2 (5 bases each). V lost 1 base and J lost 4, with 13 bases in between. Germline loops: CDR1 SGHVS, CDR2 FQNEAQ. This CDR3 is 16 amino acids long. This chain's CDR3 is CASSLGSSQGTGELFF. As DNA, the CDR3 is TGTGCCAGCAGCTTAGGTTCTAGCCAGGGCACCGGGGAGCTGTTTTTT.

The chain employs TRBV5-6 and TRBJ2-3; D not resolved. Trimming cost V 2 bases and J 0 bases, with 10 bases left between them. The CDR3 sequence is 15 residues long. CDR1 SGHDT and CDR2 YYEEEE come from the germline V gene. The CDR3 sequence is CASSFGSPSTDTQYF. CDR3 sequence (DNA): TGTGCCAGCAGCTTCGGCAGCCCTAGCACAGATACGCAGTATTTT.

V is TRBV6-5 and J is TRBJ1-4, with unresolved D. V shed 2 bases and J shed 7 bases, with 2 bases lying between them. This CDR3 contains 11 residues. Looked up from germline, CDR1 is MNHEY and CDR2 is SVGAGI. The CDR3 coding sequence is TGTGCCAGCAGTTACGGTGAAAAACTGTTTTTT. It codes for CASSYGEKLFF.

V and J are TRBV29-1 and TRBJ1-3; a possible D gene is TRBD1 (5 bases). V lost 1 base and J lost 8, with 15 bases in between. CDR3 length equals 14 residues. The germline V gene has CDR1 SQVTM and CDR2 ANQGSEA. CDR3 region: CSVEAPGARDTIYF. CDR3 DNA sequence: TGCAGCGTTGAAGCGCCCGGGGCCCGGGACACCATATATTTT.

The V and J genes are TRBV7-8 and TRBJ2-3; 9 bases map to TRBD2. The CDR3 contains 15 residues. Germline V gene sequence: CDR1 SGHVS, CDR2 FQNEAQ. Trimming removed 2 bases from V and 2 bases from J; junction bases left unmatched: 2. The CDR3 reads CASSLKRGDTDTQYF. CDR3 sequence (DNA): TGTGCCAGCAGCTTAAAGCGGGGGGACACAGATACGCAGTATTTT.

This clone has a single count. The genes are TRBV7-6 and TRBJ1-3; D is ambiguous. V gave up 0 bases and J gave up 9 bases, with 18 bases separating them. The V gene's germline CDR1 is SGHVS and CDR2 FNYEAQ. This CDR3 spans 16 amino acids. CDR3 in amino acids: CASSLAPPAGSVTIYF. The CDR3 bases are TGTGCCAGCAGCTTAGCCCCCCCGGCGGGCTCGGTCACCATATATTTT.

The count of this clone is one. The gene calls are TRBV29-1 and TRBJ1-1; perhaps TRBD1 as D (5 bases). The CDR3 has 11 residues. Germline V gives CDR1 SQVTM, CDR2 ANQGSEA. The V and J ends lost 5 bases and 5 bases respectively, with 9 bases between them. CDR3 nucleotide sequence: TGCAGCGTTCAGGGAAGGACTGAAGCTTTCTTT. Translated, it gives CSVQGRTEAFF. Looking up the rest from reference TRBV29-1 and TRBJ1-1 gives the full variable domain: SAVISQKPSRDICQRGTSLTIQCQVDSQVTMMFWYRQQPGQSLTLIATANQGSEATYESGFVIDKFPISRPNLTFSTLTVSNMSPEDSSIYLCSVQGRTEAFFGQGTRLTVV.

This chain links TRBV5-1 with TRBJ2-1, with D possibly being TRBD1 or TRBD2 (6 bases each). The V gene's germline CDR1 is SGHRS and CDR2 YFSETQ. There are 14 residues in the CDR3. The V end was cut by 1 base, the J end by 10 bases, with 15 bases between. CDR3 DNA sequence: TGCGCCAGCAGCTTGACGTGGGGGGCAGGGGAGCAGTTCTTC. Encoded protein: CASSLTWGAGEQFF.

The V gene is TRBV6-1, the J gene TRBJ1-2, with TRBD1 identical over 8 bases. The CDR3 covers 15 residues. Per germline, CDR1 MNHNS and CDR2 SASEGT. The V gene end was trimmed by 2 bases and the J gene end by 4 bases; junction bases not matched to a gene: 6. The CDR3 reads CASSEFTGGIYGYTF. The CDR3 DNA follows: TGTGCCAGCAGTGAATTTACAGGGGGTATCTATGGCTACACCTTC.

In this sample, this clone turned up once. This chain connects TRBV4-1 to TRBJ1-2, with unresolved D. The CDR3 contains 14 residues. Germline V gene data show CDR1 as MGHRA and CDR2 as YSYEKL. V lost 0 bases, J lost 4 bases, and 9 bases lay in between. Here the CDR3 DNA reads TGCGCCAGCAGCCAAGATTGGGCCGCCTATGGCTACACCTTC. This codes for CASSQDWAAYGYTF.